This section outlines one T cell receptor beta chain sequence together with its context. Its cognate antigen is unknown. This sample was taken from a study of T cell repertoires in cytomegalovirus infection. V shed 5 bases and J shed 3 bases, with 10 bases lying between them. This CDR3 has 13 residues. General study points: Adding up the frequency of public TCR beta families identified people who carried CMV plus the relevant HLA. HLA-C-restricted TCR beta clonotypes specific for CMV led the ex vivo response.

From the reads, TCRdb called clonotypes with MiXCR, one entry per CDR3 protein. The data hold 740,000 or so distinct CDR3 sequences, with 35% to 45% observed a single time. The chain recombines TRBV12-3 or TRBV12-4 with TRBJ1-2; D remains unclear. The clonotype comes from a human donor in good health (CMV status not recorded). Some clones in this sample may be carry-over from other donors' samples. Sequenced material: PBMCs. The CDR3 sequence is CASSKRPHYGYTF. CDR3 bases: TGTGCCAGCAGTAAGAGACCCCACTATGGCTACACCTTC.